The clone carrying this T cell receptor (beta chain) was found many times. What it binds is not known. This entry belongs to a study of neurological immune-mediated disorders. Study-wide findings and caveats: Among expanded clones, no CDR3 amino acid sequences were shared across subjects, a pattern suggesting private repertoires in all groups.

CDR3 length: 14 amino acids. Germline CDR1 SEHNR, CDR2 FQNEAQ (reference sequence). V was clipped by 5 bases and J by 5 bases; unmatched bases: 5. Time point meaning: longitudinal time-point 1 (baseline). TCRdb recomputed calls from the 5' RACE reads with MiXCR, one row per CDR3 protein. The repertoire holds around 71,000 distinct CDR3 sequences, approximately 13% seen once, with around 4.3% in the top ten. The sequence derives from a female donor with HTLV-1-associated myelopathy (HAM/TSP). What was sequenced was PBMCs. The chain combines TRBV7-9 with TRBJ2-5; 10 positions agree with TRBD1. The CDR3 protein is CASSPGQGLETQYF. The CDR3 DNA sequence: TGTGCCAGCAGCCCGGGACAGGGGCTTGAGACCCAGTACTTC. Full variable domain (outside the CDR3, taken from reference TRBV7-9 and TRBJ2-5): DTGVSQNPRHKITKRGQNVTFRCDPISEHNRLYWYRQTLGQGPEFLTYFQNEAQLEKSRLLSDRFSAERPKGSFSTLEIQRTEQGDSAMYLCASSPGQGLETQYFGPGTRLLVL.